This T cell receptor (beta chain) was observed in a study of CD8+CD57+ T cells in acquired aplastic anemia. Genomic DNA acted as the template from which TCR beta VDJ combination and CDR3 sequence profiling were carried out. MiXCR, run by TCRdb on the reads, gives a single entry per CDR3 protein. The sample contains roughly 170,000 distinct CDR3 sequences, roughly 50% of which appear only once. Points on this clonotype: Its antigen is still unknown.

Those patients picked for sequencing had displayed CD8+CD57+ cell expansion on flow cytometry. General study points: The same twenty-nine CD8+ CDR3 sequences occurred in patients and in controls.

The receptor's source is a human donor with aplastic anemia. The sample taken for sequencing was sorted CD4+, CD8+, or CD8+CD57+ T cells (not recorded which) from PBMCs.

The CDR3 DNA reads TGTGCCAGCAGTTTTTCAGGATCCACCGGGGAGCTGTTTTTT. Translated, it gives CASSFSGSTGELFF. This chain uses TRBV28 with TRBJ2-2; D ambiguous. CDR1 is MDHEN, CDR2 SYDVKM, per germline. The CDR3 runs 14 residues. V was cut by 3 bases and J by 4 bases, with 9 bases left in between.